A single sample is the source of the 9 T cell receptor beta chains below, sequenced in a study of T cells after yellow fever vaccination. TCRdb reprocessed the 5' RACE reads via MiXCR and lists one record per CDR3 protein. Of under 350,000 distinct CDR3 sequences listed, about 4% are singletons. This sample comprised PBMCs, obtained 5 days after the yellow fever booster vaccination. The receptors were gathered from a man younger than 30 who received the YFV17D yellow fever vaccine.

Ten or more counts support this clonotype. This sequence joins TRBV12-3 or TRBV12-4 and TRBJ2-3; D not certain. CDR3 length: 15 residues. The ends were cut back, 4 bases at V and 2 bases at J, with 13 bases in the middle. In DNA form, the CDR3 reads TGTGCCAGCAGTTCGGATCGTACTTACACAGATACGCAGTATTTT. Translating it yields CASSSDRTYTDTQYF.

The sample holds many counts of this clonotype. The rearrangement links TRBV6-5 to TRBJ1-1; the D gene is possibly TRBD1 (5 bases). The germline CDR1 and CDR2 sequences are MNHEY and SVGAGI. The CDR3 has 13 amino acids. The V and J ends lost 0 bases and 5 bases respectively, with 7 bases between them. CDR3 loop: CASSYSRGTEAFF. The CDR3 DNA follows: TGTGCCAGCAGTTACTCGAGGGGTACTGAAGCTTTCTTT.

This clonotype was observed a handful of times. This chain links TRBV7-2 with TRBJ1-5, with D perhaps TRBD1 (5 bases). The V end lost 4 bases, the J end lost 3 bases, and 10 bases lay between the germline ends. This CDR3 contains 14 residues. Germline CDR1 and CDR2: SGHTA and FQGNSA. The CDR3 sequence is CASSSRQLNQPQHF. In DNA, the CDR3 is TGTGCCAGCAGCTCCCGACAGCTCAATCAGCCCCAGCATTTT.

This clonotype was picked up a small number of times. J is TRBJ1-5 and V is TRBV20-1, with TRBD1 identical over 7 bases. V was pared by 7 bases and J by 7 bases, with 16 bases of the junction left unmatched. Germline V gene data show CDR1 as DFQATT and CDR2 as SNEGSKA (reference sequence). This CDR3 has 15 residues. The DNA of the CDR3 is TGCAGTGGAATTCCCGGGACAGCGGTCTCCCAGCCCCAGCATTTT. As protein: CSGIPGTAVSQPQHF.

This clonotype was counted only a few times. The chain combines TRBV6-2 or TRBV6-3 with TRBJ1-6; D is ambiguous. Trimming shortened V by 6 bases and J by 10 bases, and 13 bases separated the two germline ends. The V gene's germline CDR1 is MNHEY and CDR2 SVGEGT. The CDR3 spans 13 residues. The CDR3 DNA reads TGTGCCAGCAGAAGGGCCCAGGACTCACCCCTCCACTTT. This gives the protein CASRRAQDSPLHF.

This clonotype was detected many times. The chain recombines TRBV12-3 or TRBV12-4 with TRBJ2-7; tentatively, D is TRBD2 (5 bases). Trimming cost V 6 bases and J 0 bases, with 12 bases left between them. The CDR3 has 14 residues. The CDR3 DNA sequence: TGTGCCAGCAGCCCCCGACTAAACTCCTACGAGCAGTACTTC. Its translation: CASSPRLNSYEQYF.

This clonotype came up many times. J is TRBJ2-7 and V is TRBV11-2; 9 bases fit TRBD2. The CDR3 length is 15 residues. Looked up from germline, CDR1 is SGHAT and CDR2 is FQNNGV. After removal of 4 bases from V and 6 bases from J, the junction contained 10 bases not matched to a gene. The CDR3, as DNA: TGTGCCAGCAGCTCCCTGCGGGGGGGGCCTTCCGAGCAGTACGTC. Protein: CASSSLRGGPSEQYV.

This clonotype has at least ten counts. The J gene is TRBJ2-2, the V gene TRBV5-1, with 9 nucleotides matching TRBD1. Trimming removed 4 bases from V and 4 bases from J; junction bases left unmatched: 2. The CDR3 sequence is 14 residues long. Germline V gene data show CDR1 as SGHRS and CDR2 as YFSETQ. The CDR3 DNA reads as TGCGCCAGCAGCCGACAGGGGGGCACCGGGGAGCTGTTTTTT. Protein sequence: CASSRQGGTGELFF.

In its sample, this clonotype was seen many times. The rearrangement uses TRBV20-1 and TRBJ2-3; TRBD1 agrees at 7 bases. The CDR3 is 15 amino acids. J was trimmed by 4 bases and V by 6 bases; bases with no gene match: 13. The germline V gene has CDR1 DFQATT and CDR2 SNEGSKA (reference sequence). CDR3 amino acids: CSANRDSVTPDTQYF. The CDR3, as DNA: TGCAGTGCAAACCGGGACAGTGTGACCCCAGATACGCAGTATTTT.